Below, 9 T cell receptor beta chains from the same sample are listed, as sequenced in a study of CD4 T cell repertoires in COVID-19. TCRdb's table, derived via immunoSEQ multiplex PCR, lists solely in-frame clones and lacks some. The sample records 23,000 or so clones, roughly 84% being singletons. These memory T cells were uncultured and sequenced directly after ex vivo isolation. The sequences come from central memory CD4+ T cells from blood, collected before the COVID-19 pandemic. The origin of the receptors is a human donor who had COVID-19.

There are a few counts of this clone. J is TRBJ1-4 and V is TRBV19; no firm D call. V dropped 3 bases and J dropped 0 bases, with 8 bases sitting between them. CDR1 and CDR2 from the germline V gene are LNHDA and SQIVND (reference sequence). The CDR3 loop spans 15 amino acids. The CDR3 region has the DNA TGTGCCAGTAGTATGATTCCTACAACTAATGAAAAACTGTTTTTT. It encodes CASSMIPTTNEKLFF.

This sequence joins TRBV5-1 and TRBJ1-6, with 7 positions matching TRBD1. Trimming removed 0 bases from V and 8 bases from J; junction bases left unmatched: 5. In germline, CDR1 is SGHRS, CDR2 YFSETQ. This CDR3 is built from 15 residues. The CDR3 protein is CASSLGDSPYSPLHF. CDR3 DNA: TGCGCCAGCAGCTTGGGGGACAGTCCGTATTCACCCCTCCACTTT.

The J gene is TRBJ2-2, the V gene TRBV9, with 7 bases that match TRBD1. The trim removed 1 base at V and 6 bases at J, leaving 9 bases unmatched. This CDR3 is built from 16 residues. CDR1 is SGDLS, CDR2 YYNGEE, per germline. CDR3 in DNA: TGTGCCAGCAGCGTACAGGGGGACCCTGCGGCCGGGGAGCTGTTTTTT. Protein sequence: CASSVQGDPAAGELFF.

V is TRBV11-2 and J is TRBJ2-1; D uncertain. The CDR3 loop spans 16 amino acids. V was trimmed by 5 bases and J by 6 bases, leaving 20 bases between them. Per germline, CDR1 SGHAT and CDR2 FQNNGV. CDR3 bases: TGTGCCAGCAGCGCCGGAGCTACCTTTTTCGGCAATGAGCAGTTCTTC. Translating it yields CASSAGATFFGNEQFF.

As DNA, the CDR3 is TGTGCCAGCAGCCTAGGACAGGGAAATAGGGAGCAGTACTTC. Amino acids: CASSLGQGNREQYF. The chain recombines TRBV5-5 with TRBJ2-7; 8 nucleotides match TRBD1. The CDR3 has 14 amino acids. Germline CDR1 is SGHKS and CDR2 is YYEKEE (reference sequence). V gave up 4 bases and J gave up 7 bases; unmatched junction bases: 10.

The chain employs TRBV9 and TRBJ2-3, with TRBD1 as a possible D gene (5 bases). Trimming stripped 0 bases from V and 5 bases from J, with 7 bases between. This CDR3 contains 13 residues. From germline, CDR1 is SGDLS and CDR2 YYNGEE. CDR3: CASSVEGRDTQYF. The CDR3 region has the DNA TGTGCCAGCAGCGTAGAGGGGCGAGATACGCAGTATTTT. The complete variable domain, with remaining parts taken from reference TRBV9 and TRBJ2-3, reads DSGVTQTPKHLITATGQRVTLRCSPRSGDLSVYWYQQSLDQGLQFLIQYYNGEERAKGNILERFSAQQFPDLHSELNLSSLELGDSALYFCASSVEGRDTQYFGPGTRLTVL.

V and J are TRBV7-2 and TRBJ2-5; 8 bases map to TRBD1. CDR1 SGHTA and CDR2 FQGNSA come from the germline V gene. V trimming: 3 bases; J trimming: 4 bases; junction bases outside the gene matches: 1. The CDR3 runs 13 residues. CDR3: CASSFTGGETQYF. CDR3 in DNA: TGTGCCAGCAGCTTCACAGGGGGAGAGACCCAGTACTTC.

CDR3: CASSPSGRSTDTQYF. For the CDR3, the DNA is TGTGCCAGCAGCCCTAGCGGCAGAAGCACAGATACGCAGTATTTT. The J gene is TRBJ2-3, the V gene TRBV6-5; 7 bases are a match to TRBD2. This CDR3 comprises 15 residues. Germline V gene lookup returns CDR1 MNHEY and CDR2 SVGAGI. The trim removed 6 bases at V and 0 bases at J, leaving 6 bases unmatched.

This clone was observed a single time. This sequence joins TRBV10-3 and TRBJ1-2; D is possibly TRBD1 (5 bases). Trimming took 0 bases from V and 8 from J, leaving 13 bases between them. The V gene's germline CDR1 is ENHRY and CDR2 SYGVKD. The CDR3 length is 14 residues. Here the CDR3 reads CAISESGAFEGYTF. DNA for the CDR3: TGTGCCATCAGTGAGTCAGGGGCTTTTGAAGGCTACACCTTC.